The 30 T cell receptor beta chains below all came from one sample that was sequenced in a study of neurological immune-mediated disorders. TCRdb processed the 5' RACE reads anew with MiXCR; each CDR3 protein has one entry. The profile shows about 60,000 distinct CDR3 sequences, around a tenth of them singletons. Noted time point: longitudinal time-point 1 (baseline). Sequences were obtained from PBMCs. The receptors stem from a male donor with HTLV-1-associated myelopathy (HAM/TSP).

CDR3 nucleotide sequence: TGTGCCAGCTCACCAGATCAGGCGTCCGGGAAAGGCTACACCTTC. Protein sequence: CASSPDQASGKGYTF. The J gene is TRBJ1-2, the V gene TRBV18; D unresolved. This CDR3 is 15 amino acids long. Germline-derived CDR1 and CDR2 are KGHSH and LQKENI. V was pared by 2 bases and J by 8 bases, with 18 bases between.

This clonotype was seen ten or more times. This sequence joins TRBV7-2 and TRBJ2-4; the D gene is possibly TRBD1 (6 bases). Between the trimmed V and J ends, which lost 1 base and 4 bases, there was a span of 8 bases. CDR3 length: 14 amino acids. The germline V gene has CDR1 SGHTA and CDR2 FQGNSA. CDR3 sequence: CASSLGGLKNIQYF. The CDR3 DNA reads as TGTGCCAGCAGCTTAGGGGGGCTAAAAAACATTCAGTACTTC.

In this sample, this clonotype turned up many times. The chain uses TRBV14 and TRBJ1-6; 9 bases are shared with TRBD1. With V trimmed by 4 bases and J by 7 bases, 8 bases remained unmatched. This CDR3 is built from 16 residues. From germline, CDR1 is SGHDN and CDR2 FVKESK. In DNA, the CDR3 is TGTGCCAGCAGCCCTCCCGGGACAGGGCCCAATTCACCCCTCCACTTT. Translating it yields CASSPPGTGPNSPLHF.

Details on this clonotype: This may come from a read error, since a much larger clone is one base off. The chain links TRBV2 to TRBJ1-1; no clear D. This CDR3 contains 12 residues. Per the germline V gene, CDR1 is SNHLY and CDR2 is FYNNEI. The CDR3 DNA sequence: TGTGCCAGCTGTGAATCCGCCTCTGAAGCTTTCTTT. Translating gives CASCESASEAFF.

At least ten counts were recorded for this clonotype. The chain is built from TRBV20-1 and TRBJ1-5; D call uncertain. This CDR3 comprises 14 residues. V was trimmed by 2 bases and J by 0 bases, leaving 8 bases between them. Germline assignment: CDR1 DFQATT and CDR2 SNEGSKA (reference sequence). The CDR3 DNA follows: TGCAGTGCTAGACAACCGAGTAGCAATCAGCCCCAGCATTTT. It codes for CSARQPSSNQPQHF.

This clonotype was counted at least ten times. The chain has TRBV20-1 and TRBJ2-1, with 9 positions matching TRBD2. This CDR3 has 16 residues. Germline V gives CDR1 DFQATT, CDR2 SNEGSKA (reference sequence). The V segment lost 6 bases and the J segment 5 bases; nucleotides outside the gene matches: 14. The CDR3: CSARTPGTSIDNEQFF. CDR3 bases: TGCAGTGCAAGAACCCCCGGGACTAGCATTGACAATGAGCAGTTCTTC.

The CDR3 loop reads CASSIRVTGELFF. In nucleotides, the CDR3 is TGTGCCAGCAGCATAAGGGTTACCGGGGAGCTGTTTTTT. The chain has TRBV13 and TRBJ2-2; D remains unclear. The CDR3 spans 13 residues. The V gene's germline CDR1 is PRHDT and CDR2 FYEKMQ (reference sequence). V was clipped by 5 bases and J by 5 bases, with 9 bases between them. The variable domain in full, with the rest retrieved from reference TRBV13 and TRBJ2-2, is AAGVIQSPRHLIKEKRETATLKCYPIPRHDTVYWYQQGPGQDPQFLISFYEKMQSDKGSIPDRFSAQQFSDYHSELNMSSLELGDSALYFCASSIRVTGELFFGEGSRLTVL.

This clonotype was counted ten times or more. The chain links TRBV7-3 to TRBJ2-1; D assignment may be TRBD1 or TRBD2 (5 bases each). Trimming took off 1 base at V and 0 bases at J, with 7 bases between the two ends. Germline CDR1 is SGHTA and CDR2 is FQGTGA. There are 15 residues in the CDR3. CDR3 in DNA: TGTGCCAGCAGCTTAAGTGGGACCTCCTACAATGAGCAGTTCTTC. Translation gives CASSLSGTSYNEQFF. Complete variable domain (other parts from reference TRBV7-3 and TRBJ2-1): GAGVSQTPSNKVTEKGKYVELRCDPISGHTALYWYRQSLGQGPEFLIYFQGTGAADDSGLPNDRFFAVRPEGSVSTLKIQRTERGDSAVYLCASSLSGTSYNEQFFGPGTRLTVL.

This clonotype is deemed medium-sized. The CDR3 DNA reads as TGTGCCAGCAGCGTAGAACCCCAAGGGGGCTATGGGACCCAGTACTTC. Translated, it gives CASSVEPQGGYGTQYF. The J gene is TRBJ2-5, the V gene TRBV9; TRBD1 agrees at 7 bases. CDR1 and CDR2 from the germline V gene are SGDLS and YYNGEE. Unmatched junction bases numbered 12, after V lost 0 bases and J lost 7 bases. The CDR3 has 16 residues.

This clonotype was seen repeatedly, ten times or more. The rearrangement links TRBV27 to TRBJ2-5; 9 bases line up with TRBD2. The V and J ends lost 5 bases and 3 bases, in that order; junction bases with no gene match: 13. Germline V gene data show CDR1 as MNHEY and CDR2 as SMNVEV (reference sequence). The CDR3 has 17 residues. The CDR3 nucleotides are TGTGCCAGCAGTCCTGCCCCCGGACTAGCGCACAAAGAGACCCAGTACTTC. Translated, it gives CASSPAPGLAHKETQYF.

Points on this clonotype: This sequence may be a read error, since a much larger clone differs from it by one base. J is TRBJ2-2 and V is TRBV5-5, with unresolved D. The CDR3 length is 14 residues. From germline, CDR1 is SGHKS and CDR2 YYEKEE (reference sequence). This CDR3 reads CASSFGRNTWELFF. CDR3 DNA sequence: TGTGCCAGCAGCTTTGGTAGAAACACCTGGGAGCTGTTTTTT.

This clonotype was detected only a few times. V usage is TRBV12-3 or TRBV12-4 and J usage is TRBJ2-4; D may correspond to TRBD1 or TRBD2 (7 bases each). CDR3 length: 17 residues. Trimming pared 3 bases from V and 8 bases from J, leaving 23 bases between. The CDR3 nucleotides are TGTGCCAGCAGTTTTGGGGGAGGGGGCGCCTCAGGGTACATTCAGTACTTC. Its protein is CASSFGGGGASGYIQYF.

This clonotype showed up many times. The V gene is TRBV14, the J gene TRBJ2-1; D is undetermined. Per the germline V gene, CDR1 is SGHDN and CDR2 is FVKESK. V dropped 0 bases and J dropped 9 bases, with 6 bases sitting between them. CDR3 length equals 12 residues. The CDR3 sequence is CASSQELGEQFF. CDR3 sequence (DNA): TGTGCCAGCAGCCAAGAATTGGGTGAGCAGTTCTTC.

This clonotype has ten or more counts. The CDR3, as DNA: TGCGCCAGCAGCTTGGACGGGGTCTCTGGGGCCAACGTCCTGACTTTC. This sequence encodes CASSLDGVSGANVLTF. V usage is TRBV5-1 and J usage is TRBJ2-6; tentatively, D is TRBD2 (5 bases). Germline values: CDR1 SGHRS, CDR2 YFSETQ. The CDR3 has 16 residues. The ends were cut back, 0 bases at V and 0 bases at J, with 7 bases in the middle.

This clonotype was detected ten times or more. J is TRBJ1-5 and V is TRBV7-9; unclear D gene. Trimming left V 1 base short and J 2 bases short, with 9 bases between. This CDR3 has 15 amino acids. From germline, CDR1 is SEHNR and CDR2 FQNEAQ (reference sequence). The CDR3 loop reads CASSLGPQGNQPQHF. CDR3 coding DNA: TGTGCCAGCAGCTTAGGGCCCCAGGGCAATCAGCCCCAGCATTTT.

This clonotype appeared many times. The rearrangement links TRBV4-3 to TRBJ2-5; D assignment may be TRBD1 or TRBD2 (5 bases each). The CDR3 loop spans 14 amino acids. Trimming removed 1 base at V and 6 bases at J, with 12 bases between. Germline CDR1 is LGHNA and CDR2 is YSLEER. In DNA form, the CDR3 reads TGCGCCAGCAGCCAAGTGGGGGATCAGAAGACCCAGTACTTC. It translates to CASSQVGDQKTQYF.

This clonotype was seen many times. The V and J genes are TRBV12-3 or TRBV12-4 and TRBJ1-2, with a weak D call TRBD1 (5 bases). The V and J ends lost 5 bases and 10 bases respectively, with 20 bases between them. The CDR3 is made up of 14 amino acids. CDR3 nucleotide sequence: TGTGCCAGCAGTCCACACATCAAAGGGACCGACTACACCTTC. It codes for CASSPHIKGTDYTF.

This clonotype was counted many times. The rearrangement links TRBV20-1 to TRBJ1-4, with a tentative D call TRBD1 (5 bases). The CDR3 spans 14 residues. Trimming stripped 4 bases from V and 9 bases from J, with 18 bases between. Per germline, CDR1 DFQATT and CDR2 SNEGSKA (reference sequence). The CDR3 DNA reads as TGCAGTGCTAAAACCGGGACTTCCCCAAAAAAACTGTTTTTT. Translating it yields CSAKTGTSPKKLFF.

This clonotype was picked up many times. The rearrangement links TRBV4-3 to TRBJ1-2; 9 bases agree with TRBD1. This CDR3 is built from 16 residues. Germline CDR1 LGHNA, CDR2 YSLEER. V lost 0 bases and J lost 2; bases outside the gene matches: 4. CDR3 DNA sequence: TGCGCCAGCAGCCAAGATCCCGGGACAGGGAACTATGGCTACACCTTC. This sequence encodes CASSQDPGTGNYGYTF.

In its sample, this clonotype was seen many times. The chain links TRBV19 to TRBJ2-5; TRBD2 aligns across 8 bases. Per the germline V gene, CDR1 is LNHDA and CDR2 is SQIVND (reference sequence). The CDR3 covers 14 residues. V gave up 6 bases and J gave up 5 bases; unmatched junction bases: 8. As DNA, the CDR3 is TGTGCCAGTAGCTTTGGACTAGCTGGGGAGACCCAGTACTTC. Its protein product is CASSFGLAGETQYF.

This clonotype was counted ten times or more. The V and J genes are TRBV29-1 and TRBJ1-3; no definite D call. The CDR3 has 14 residues. Germline lookup yields CDR1 SQVTM and CDR2 ANQGSEA. Trimming left V 7 bases short and J 2 bases short, with 15 bases between. CDR3 sequence reads: CSALLKDPGNTIYF. CDR3 in DNA: TGCAGCGCCCTCTTAAAGGACCCTGGAAACACCATATATTTT.

V gene TRBV10-3 combines with J gene TRBJ1-2, with D maybe TRBD1 (5 bases). This CDR3 has 13 residues. Per germline, CDR1 ENHRY and CDR2 SYGVKD. V shed 2 bases and J shed 6 bases, with 10 bases lying between them. CDR3 amino acids: CAISEPGVDGYTF. The CDR3 DNA reads TGTGCCATCAGTGAGCCGGGGGTGGATGGCTACACCTTC.

This clonotype was counted ten times or more. This chain joins TRBV29-1 and TRBJ1-1, with TRBD1 matching 8 bases. V gave up 7 bases and J gave up 0 bases; unmatched junction bases: 4. CDR3 size: 13 residues. CDR1 is SQVTM and CDR2 is ANQGSEA in the germline V gene. CDR3 region: CSANRGMNTEAFF. The CDR3, as DNA: TGCAGCGCTAACAGGGGGATGAACACTGAAGCTTTCTTT.

This clonotype appeared many times. The rearrangement uses TRBV15 and TRBJ1-5; D remains unclear. CDR3 size: 15 residues. Trimming pared 0 bases from V and 5 bases from J, leaving 11 bases between. CDR1 is LNHNV, CDR2 YYDKDF, per germline (reference sequence). The CDR3 protein is CATSRELSGYQPQHF. The CDR3 DNA reads TGTGCCACCAGCAGAGAACTCAGCGGCTATCAGCCCCAGCATTTT.

V is TRBV5-6 and J is TRBJ2-7; perhaps D is TRBD1 or TRBD2 (5 bases each). Looked up from germline, CDR1 is SGHDT and CDR2 is YYEEEE. Trimming left V 5 bases short and J 3 bases short, with 18 bases between. This CDR3 region has 15 residues. The CDR3 DNA sequence: TGTGCCAGCAGTACGACCCGGGTGGGGGACTACGAGCAGTACTTC. Its protein is CASSTTRVGDYEQYF.

This clonotype was counted at least ten times. The chain links TRBV12-3 or TRBV12-4 to TRBJ1-4; D uncertain. CDR3 length: 14 amino acids. Trimming took 6 bases from V and 8 from J, leaving 16 bases between them. This CDR3 reads CASRPNMVGEKLFF. The CDR3 nucleotides are TGTGCCAGCAGGCCAAATATGGTTGGGGAAAAACTGTTTTTT.

The table lists this clonotype with many counts. The V call is TRBV2, the J call TRBJ1-4, with 7 bases that match TRBD1. The V segment lost 7 bases and the J segment 3 bases; nucleotides outside the gene matches: 8. Germline CDR1 and CDR2: SNHLY and FYNNEI. The CDR3 runs to 15 residues. Here the CDR3 reads CASKKGGRANEKLFF. CDR3 DNA: TGTGCCAGCAAGAAAGGGGGCAGGGCTAATGAAAAACTGTTTTTT.

The sample holds many counts of this clonotype. The chain employs TRBV18 and TRBJ2-3; 11 bases are shared with TRBD2. This CDR3 contains 15 residues. Germline V CDR1 and CDR2: KGHSH, LQKENI. The junction had 0 bases not matched to a gene; V was cut back by 3 bases and J by 1 base. CDR3 coding DNA: TGTGCCAGCTCACCGACTAGCGGGGGCACAGATACGCAGTATTTT. This codes for CASSPTSGGTDTQYF.

There are many counts of this clonotype. The chain joins TRBV5-5 to TRBJ1-1, with a possible D match to TRBD1 (5 bases). The CDR3 contains 14 residues. V was shortened by 5 bases and J by 2 bases, with 13 bases between the two germline ends. Looked up from germline, CDR1 is SGHKS and CDR2 is YYEKEE (reference sequence). The CDR3 sequence: CASRFSTGNTEAFF. CDR3 DNA sequence: TGTGCCAGCAGGTTCAGTACAGGAAACACTGAAGCTTTCTTT. The full variable domain, in which reference TRBV5-5 and TRBJ1-1 provide the parts outside the CDR3, is DAGVTQSPTHLIKTRGQQVTLRCSPISGHKSVSWYQQVLGQGPQFIFQYYEKEERGRGNFPDRFSARQFPNYSSELNVNALLLGDSALYLCASRFSTGNTEAFFGQGTRLTVV.

With regard to this clonotype: With a much larger clone just one base away, this may be a read error. V usage is TRBV20-1 and J usage is TRBJ2-2, with D possibly TRBD2 on 5 matching bases. CDR1 is DFQATT and CDR2 is SNEGSKA in the germline V gene (reference sequence). The length of the CDR3 is 13 residues. The V end was cut by 3 bases, the J end by 6 bases, with 11 bases between. The CDR3, as DNA: TGCAGTGCTAGTGTCGGGATATCCGGGGAGCTGTTTTTT. It yields the protein CSASVGISGELFF.